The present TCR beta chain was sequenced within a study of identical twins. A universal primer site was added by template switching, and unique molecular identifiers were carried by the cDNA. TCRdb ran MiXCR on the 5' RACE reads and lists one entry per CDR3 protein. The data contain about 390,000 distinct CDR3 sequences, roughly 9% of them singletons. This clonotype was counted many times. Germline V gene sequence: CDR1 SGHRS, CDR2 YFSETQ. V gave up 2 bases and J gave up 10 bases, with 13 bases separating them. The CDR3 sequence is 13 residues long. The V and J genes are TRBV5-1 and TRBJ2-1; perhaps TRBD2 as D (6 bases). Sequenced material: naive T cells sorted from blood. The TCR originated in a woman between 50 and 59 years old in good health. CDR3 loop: CASSFRESREQFF. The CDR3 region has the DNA TGCGCCAGCAGCTTCCGGGAGAGTCGGGAGCAGTTCTTC. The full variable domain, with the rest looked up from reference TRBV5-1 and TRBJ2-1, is KAGVTQTPRYLIKTRGQQVTLSCSPISGHRSVSWYQQTPGQGLQFLFEYFSETQRNKGNFPGRFSGRQFSNSRSEMNVSTLELGDSALYLCASSFRESREQFFGPGTRLTVL.